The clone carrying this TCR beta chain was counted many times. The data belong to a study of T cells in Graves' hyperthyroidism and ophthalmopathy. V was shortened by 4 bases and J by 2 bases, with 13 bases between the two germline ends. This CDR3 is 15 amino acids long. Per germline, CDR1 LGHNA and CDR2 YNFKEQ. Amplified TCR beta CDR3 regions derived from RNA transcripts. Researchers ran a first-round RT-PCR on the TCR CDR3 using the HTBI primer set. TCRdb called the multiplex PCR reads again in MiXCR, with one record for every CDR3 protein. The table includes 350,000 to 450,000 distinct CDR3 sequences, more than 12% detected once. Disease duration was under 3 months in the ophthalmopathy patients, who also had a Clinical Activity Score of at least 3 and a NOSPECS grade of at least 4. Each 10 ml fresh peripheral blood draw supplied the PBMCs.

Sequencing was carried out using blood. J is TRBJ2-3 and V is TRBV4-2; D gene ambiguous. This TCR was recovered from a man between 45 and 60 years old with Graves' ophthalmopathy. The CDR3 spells CASSPAPAYTDTQYF. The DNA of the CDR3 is TGTGCCAGCAGCCCCGCCCCGGCCTACACAGATACGCAGTATTTT.